The 4 T cell receptor beta chains reported below all come from one sample, sequenced in a study of metastatic and nonmetastatic thyroid tumors. The entire patient cohort was treatment-naive prior to thyroid surgery. TCRdb re-called clones from the PCR reads using MiXCR. The data show some 40,000 clones, around 18% seen once. Source material: tumor tissue. The receptors stem from a female donor with papillary thyroid cancer or a benign thyroid nodule (not recorded which). Some clones in this sample may be carry-over from other donors' samples.

This clone showed up many times. The CDR3 reads CASSLDRADNEQFF. Here the CDR3 DNA reads TGCGCCAGCAGCTTGGACAGGGCTGACAATGAGCAGTTCTTC. The V call is TRBV5-1, the J call TRBJ2-1, with a possible D match to TRBD1 (6 bases). There are 14 residues in the CDR3. Per germline, CDR1 SGHRS and CDR2 YFSETQ. Trimming removed 0 bases from V and 5 bases from J, with 9 bases in between.

This clone was recorded many times. The genes are TRBV19 and TRBJ2-1; TRBD1 might be the D (6 bases). Germline V lookup: CDR1 LNHDA, CDR2 SQIVND (reference sequence). The CDR3 totals 15 residues. Trimming removed 6 bases at V and 0 bases at J, with 12 bases between. In DNA, the CDR3 is TGTGCCAGTAGGATCACAGGGAGCTCCTACAATGAGCAGTTCTTC. Translated: CASRITGSSYNEQFF.

V usage is TRBV7-2 and J usage is TRBJ2-1, with D perhaps matching TRBD2 (6 bases). V was shortened by 1 base and J by 1 base, with 11 bases between the two germline ends. Germline lookup yields CDR1 SGHTA and CDR2 FQGNSA. CDR3 length: 16 amino acids. This CDR3 reads CASSLGAGPSYNEQFF. CDR3 DNA sequence: TGTGCCAGCAGCTTAGGCGCGGGACCATCCTACAATGAGCAGTTCTTC.

This clone appeared many times. The rearrangement joins TRBV6-4 to TRBJ1-2; TRBD1 matches at 10 bases. The CDR3 is 15 residues long. V shed 2 bases, J shed 2 bases, and the junction held 2 bases outside the gene matches. Germline lookup yields CDR1 MRHNA and CDR2 SNTAGT. In DNA, the CDR3 is TGTGCCAGCAGTGACGGGACAGGGGCGAACTATGGCTACACCTTC. Protein product: CASSDGTGANYGYTF.